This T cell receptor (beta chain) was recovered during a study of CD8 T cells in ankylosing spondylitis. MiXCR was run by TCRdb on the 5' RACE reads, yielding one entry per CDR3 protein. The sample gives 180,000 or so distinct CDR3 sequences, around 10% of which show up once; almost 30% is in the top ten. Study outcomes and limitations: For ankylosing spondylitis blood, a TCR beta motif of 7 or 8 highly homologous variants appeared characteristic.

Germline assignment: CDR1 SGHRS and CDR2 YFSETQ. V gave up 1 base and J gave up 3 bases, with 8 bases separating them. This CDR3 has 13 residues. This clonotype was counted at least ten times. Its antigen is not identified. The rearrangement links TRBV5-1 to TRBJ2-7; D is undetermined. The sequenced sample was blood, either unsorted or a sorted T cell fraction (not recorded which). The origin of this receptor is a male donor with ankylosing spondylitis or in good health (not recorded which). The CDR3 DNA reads TGCGCCAGCAGCTTGCACGCTGGCTACGAGCAGTACTTC. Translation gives CASSLHAGYEQYF.